This T cell receptor beta chain is drawn from a study of blood T cell repertoires in COVID-19. Clones were sequenced by immunoSEQ multiplex PCR, and TCRdb holds only the in-frame ones, with some missing. The sample lists roughly 300,000 clones, about nine tenths occurring once. The CDR3 totals 16 residues. Trimming took 6 bases from V and 3 from J; bases not matched to a gene: 8. Germline CDR1 SEHNR, CDR2 FQNEAQ (reference sequence). Sequencing was performed on PBMCs or T cells enriched from blood (not recorded which). V is TRBV7-9 and J is TRBJ2-1; the match to TRBD1 covers 10 bases. The sequence was obtained from a woman in her thirties or forties with acute COVID-19. CDR3 sequence reads: CASSPAGQGIYNEQFF. Written as DNA, the CDR3 is TGTGCCAGCAGTCCGGCGGGACAGGGGATCTACAATGAGCAGTTCTTC.